A selection of T cell receptor beta chains follows, all from one sample in a study of Graves' ophthalmopathy and Graves' hyperthyroidism. TCRdb reprocessed the multiplex PCR reads with MiXCR, giving one entry per CDR3 protein. The sample consists of around 660,000 distinct CDR3 sequences, 35% to 45% of them appearing once. Sequencing was done on a sample of peripheral blood. The receptors derive from an adult man with Graves' ophthalmopathy. The conserved cysteine and the conserved F or W are not part of the CDR3 here. Clone sizes are given selectively: once, few, many, or a class where the clone is expanded.

j_call: TRBJ1-5; v_call: TRBV6-5; clone_size: .; cdr3_aa: ASRVAVGTGGHQPQH
j_call: TRBJ1-2; v_call: TRBV5-1; clone_size: few; cdr3_aa: ASSFGGAVFNYGYT
j_call: TRBJ1-4; v_call: TRBV7-2; clone_size: .; cdr3_aa: ASSLDGGGGQEKLF
j_call: TRBJ1-1; v_call: TRBV29-1; clone_size: .; cdr3_aa: SVGQGRSTEAF
j_call: TRBJ2-7; v_call: TRBV29-1; clone_size: .; cdr3_aa: SVNTGRGAYEQY
j_call: TRBJ1-1; v_call: TRBV6-1; clone_size: many; cdr3_aa: ASSSNRRGTEAF
j_call: TRBJ2-7; v_call: TRBV6-4; clone_size: few; cdr3_aa: ASSRTSGTTYEQY
j_call: TRBJ1-4; v_call: TRBV10-3; clone_size: .; cdr3_aa: AISRTGEKLF
j_call: TRBJ1-1; v_call: TRBV5-1; clone_size: few; cdr3_aa: ASSWGGQKNTEAF
j_call: TRBJ1-4; v_call: TRBV4-1; clone_size: .; cdr3_aa: ASSQERYTNEKLF
j_call: TRBJ1-1; v_call: TRBV6-5; clone_size: .; cdr3_aa: ASSYLTGRMNTEAF
j_call: TRBJ2-6; v_call: TRBV19; clone_size: many; cdr3_aa: ASSNQASGANVLT
j_call: TRBJ1-4; v_call: TRBV25-1; clone_size: many; cdr3_aa: ASSPRAGEKLF
j_call: TRBJ2-2; v_call: TRBV9; clone_size: .; cdr3_aa: ASSAFRSGGPGELF
j_call: TRBJ1-4; v_call: TRBV7-8; clone_size: many; cdr3_aa: ASSFAGGRANEKLF
j_call: TRBJ1-1; v_call: TRBV5-6; clone_size: .; cdr3_aa: ASSLVNRGLNTEAF
j_call: TRBJ2-5; v_call: TRBV5-1; clone_size: .; cdr3_aa: ASSWSGGTGPETQY
j_call: TRBJ1-5; v_call: TRBV7-8; clone_size: .; cdr3_aa: ASSPDRGFSNQPQH
j_call: TRBJ1-2; v_call: TRBV20-1; clone_size: many; cdr3_aa: SARDVWQRGSDGYT
j_call: TRBJ2-6; v_call: TRBV7-9; clone_size: .; cdr3_aa: ASSSRAAGVNGANVLT
j_call: TRBJ2-2; v_call: TRBV20-1; clone_size: many; cdr3_aa: SARRDNTGELF
j_call: TRBJ2-3; v_call: TRBV10-3; clone_size: .; cdr3_aa: ASSYNDLARTDTQY
j_call: TRBJ2-5; v_call: TRBV25-1; clone_size: .; cdr3_aa: ASSDLAGSERAETQY
j_call: TRBJ1-4; v_call: TRBV25-1; clone_size: .; cdr3_aa: ARQGGNEKLF
j_call: TRBJ2-5; v_call: TRBV24-1; clone_size: few; cdr3_aa: ASSSSQGTSGGYKETQY
j_call: TRBJ2-5; v_call: TRBV29-1; clone_size: .; cdr3_aa: SVDDGGPQETQY
j_call: TRBJ1-1; v_call: TRBV19; clone_size: .; cdr3_aa: ASSIRGQGILSNTEAF
j_call: TRBJ1-5; v_call: TRBV10-3; clone_size: .; cdr3_aa: ASSYKSRNSNQPQH
j_call: TRBJ1-5; v_call: TRBV10-3; clone_size: .; cdr3_aa: AISASGVVSYEH
j_call: TRBJ1-2; v_call: TRBV19; clone_size: .; cdr3_aa: ASRGTGANT
j_call: TRBJ1-4; v_call: TRBV7-9; clone_size: many; cdr3_aa: ASSRQGFGEKLF